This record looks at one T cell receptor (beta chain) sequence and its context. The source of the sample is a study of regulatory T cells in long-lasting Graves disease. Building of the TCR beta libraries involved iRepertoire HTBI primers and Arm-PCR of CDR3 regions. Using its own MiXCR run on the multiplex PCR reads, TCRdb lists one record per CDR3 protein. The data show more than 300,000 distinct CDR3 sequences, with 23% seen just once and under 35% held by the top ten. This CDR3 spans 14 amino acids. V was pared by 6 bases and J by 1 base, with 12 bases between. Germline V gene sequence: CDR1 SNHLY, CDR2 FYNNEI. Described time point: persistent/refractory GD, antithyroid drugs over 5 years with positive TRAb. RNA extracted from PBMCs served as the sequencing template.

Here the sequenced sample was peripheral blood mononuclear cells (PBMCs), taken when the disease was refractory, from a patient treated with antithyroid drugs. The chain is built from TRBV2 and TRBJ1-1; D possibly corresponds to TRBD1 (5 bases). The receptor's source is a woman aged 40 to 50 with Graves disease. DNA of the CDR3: TGTGCCAGCAGCTTATTACAGGAGAACACTGAAGCTTTCTTT. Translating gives CASSLLQENTEAFF.